Listed here are 10 T cell receptor beta chains from one sample, sequenced in a study of blood T cell repertoires in COVID-19. Sequencing was performed with immunoSEQ multiplex PCR; in TCRdb, only in-frame clones are kept and a portion is missing. The data contain about 170,000 clones, almost 85% of them seen just once; the ten biggest clones take up 2.5% to 3%. Sample: peripheral blood. These receptors originate from a woman of 80 years or more with COVID-19, enrolled during active disease.

V is TRBV24-1 and J is TRBJ2-1; no clear D. The CDR3 covers 18 residues. The V gene lost 3 bases and the J gene lost 0 bases, with 17 bases spanning the gap. Per germline, CDR1 KGHDR and CDR2 SFDVKD. The CDR3, as DNA: TGTGCCACCAGTGATGCCCCCGGTGGCGGAGACTCCTACAATGAGCAGTTCTTC. Residues: CATSDAPGGGDSYNEQFF.

The rearrangement joins TRBV10-2 to TRBJ2-7, with 10 bases matching TRBD2. The CDR3 loop spans 15 amino acids. The V gene's germline CDR1 is WSHSY and CDR2 SAAADI. Germline trimming cut 6 bases from V and 3 bases from J; bases unmatched to any gene: 8. The CDR3 DNA reads TGCGCCAGCAGGGGAGGGACTAGCGCGTACTACGAGCAGTACTTC. Its translation: CASRGGTSAYYEQYF.

This chain uses TRBV19 with TRBJ1-2, with 9 bases identical to TRBD1. CDR1 and CDR2 (germline): LNHDA, SQIVND (reference sequence). The V segment lost 4 bases and the J segment 7 bases; nucleotides outside the gene matches: 7. The CDR3 length is 14 residues. CDR3 coding DNA: TGTGCCAGTAGTACGGGACAGGGAGGTCGTGGCTACACCTTC. As protein: CASSTGQGGRGYTF. The whole variable domain, remainder taken from reference TRBV19 and TRBJ1-2, is DGGITQSPKYLFRKEGQNVTLSCEQNLNHDAMYWYRQDPGQGLRLIYYSQIVNDFQKGDIAEGYSVSREKKESFPLTVTSAQKNPTAFYLCASSTGQGGRGYTFGSGTRLTVV.

The chain recombines TRBV4-2 with TRBJ2-1, with 10 nucleotides matching TRBD2. Germline values: CDR1 LGHNA, CDR2 YNFKEQ. The CDR3 spans 17 residues. The trim removed 0 bases at V and 4 bases at J, leaving 6 bases unmatched. The CDR3 nucleotides read TGTGCCAGCAGCCAAGACCCTAGCGGGAGTCCGTACAATGAGCAGTTCTTC. Translated: CASSQDPSGSPYNEQFF.

This sequence joins TRBV7-3 and TRBJ1-1; the match to TRBD1 covers 8 bases. In germline, CDR1 is SGHTA, CDR2 FQGTGA. This CDR3 comprises 21 residues. The junction had 18 bases not matched to a gene; V was cut back by 0 bases and J by 0 bases. The CDR3 DNA sequence: TGTGCCAGCAGCTTAACGTCTTTCGGAGGACAGGGTTTTTCGTTGAACACTGAAGCTTTCTTT. Translated, it gives CASSLTSFGGQGFSLNTEAFF.

V usage is TRBV6-4 and J usage is TRBJ2-3; TRBD2 aligns across 9 bases. The CDR3 totals 14 residues. The trim removed 4 bases at V and 6 bases at J, leaving 5 bases unmatched. The germline V gene encodes CDR1 MRHNA and CDR2 SNTAGT. CDR3 nucleotide sequence: TGTGCCAGCAGTGGCGGGGGGGGCCGGGATACGCAGTATTTT. This gives the protein CASSGGGGRDTQYF.

The V and J genes are TRBV2 and TRBJ2-1, with TRBD2 matching over 8 bases. This CDR3 spans 18 amino acids. V was clipped by 8 bases and J by 0 bases; unmatched bases: 15. Per germline, CDR1 SNHLY and CDR2 FYNNEI. The CDR3, as DNA: TGTGCCAGCCCCGCGGGGGGCTCCTCCTTTAGCTCCTACAATGAGCAGTTCTTC. This sequence encodes CASPAGGSSFSSYNEQFF. The variable domain in full, completed from reference TRBV2 and TRBJ2-1, reads EPEVTQTPSHQVTQMGQEVILRCVPISNHLYFYWYRQILGQKVEFLVSFYNNEISEKSEIFDDQFSVERPDGSNFTLKIRSTKLEDSAMYFCASPAGGSSFSSYNEQFFGPGTRLTVL.

The chain has TRBV9 and TRBJ2-5, with D perhaps matching TRBD1 (5 bases). CDR1 and CDR2 from the germline V gene are SGDLS and YYNGEE. The CDR3 is 13 amino acids. The V gene lost 0 bases and the J gene lost 11 bases, with 14 bases spanning the gap. CDR3 sequence reads: CASSVAQSTAQYF. CDR3 nucleotides: TGTGCCAGCAGCGTAGCTCAGTCGACAGCTCAGTACTTC.

The chain recombines TRBV7-2 with TRBJ2-7, with D maybe TRBD2 (6 bases). CDR1 and CDR2 (germline): SGHTA, FQGNSA. V was clipped by 6 bases and J by 3 bases, with 15 bases between them. This CDR3 spans 14 amino acids. CDR3 nucleotides: TGTGCCAGCAGTCCCCAGGCTAGCGACTACGAGCAGTACTTC. Translating gives CASSPQASDYEQYF.

V gene TRBV7-2 combines with J gene TRBJ1-2, with TRBD1 identical over 8 bases. The CDR3 covers 15 residues. Germline assignment: CDR1 SGHTA and CDR2 FQGNSA. V lost 5 bases and J lost 6; bases outside the gene matches: 11. The CDR3 loop is CASSMNGQGSHGYTF. Written as DNA, the CDR3 is TGTGCCAGCAGCATGAACGGACAGGGAAGCCATGGCTACACCTTC.